This is a list of T cell receptor beta chains from one sample in a study of OX40 agonist ivuxolimab in advanced cancers. Assay used: immunoSEQ multiplex PCR; TCRdb lists only in-frame clones, some missing. This sample has roughly 50,000 clones, with over 80% found just once. Sequences were derived from CD4+ or CD8+ T cells sorted from blood, sampled in a trial of the OX40 agonist ivuxolimab. The receptors were sampled from an adult with an advanced solid tumor such as melanoma, head and neck, liver or kidney cancer. CDR3s include the opening cysteine and the closing phenylalanine or tryptophan. The D gene is left open where the match is weak. Size is omitted from some rows. Given values are once, few, many or a class for expanded clones.

D gene: TRBD2
V gene: TRBV4-3
clone size: NA
J gene: TRBJ2-3
CDR3 protein: CASSQEPAGISTDTQYF
CDR3 DNA: TGCGCCAGCAGCCAAGAGCCAGCGGGGATTAGCACAGATACGCAGTATTTT

D gene: NA
V gene: TRBV14
clone size: NA
J gene: TRBJ2-3
CDR3 protein: CASSPNGDTQYF
CDR3 DNA: TGTGCCAGCAGCCCGAATGGTGATACGCAGTATTTT

D gene: NA
V gene: TRBV5-1
clone size: NA
J gene: TRBJ2-1
CDR3 protein: CASSLDQGGYNEQFF
CDR3 DNA: TGCGCCAGCAGCTTGGACCAGGGGGGGTACAATGAGCAGTTCTTC

D gene: NA
V gene: TRBV7-2
clone size: NA
J gene: TRBJ2-7
CDR3 protein: CASSSDGHSYEQYF
CDR3 DNA: TGTGCCAGCAGCTCGGACGGGCATTCGTACGAGCAGTACTTC

D gene: NA
V gene: TRBV6-6
clone size: NA
J gene: TRBJ1-6
CDR3 protein: CASRSPGGNSPLHF
CDR3 DNA: TGTGCCAGCAGGTCCCCTGGGGGAAATTCACCCCTCCACTTT

D gene: NA
V gene: TRBV30
clone size: NA
J gene: TRBJ2-7
CDR3 protein: CAWSPGPELPYEQYF
CDR3 DNA: TGTGCCTGGTCGCCGGGGCCAGAATTACCCTACGAGCAGTACTTC

D gene: NA
V gene: TRBV6-5
clone size: NA
J gene: TRBJ1-1
CDR3 protein: CASSYHPRNTEAFF
CDR3 DNA: TGTGCCAGCAGTTACCACCCTAGGAACACTGAAGCTTTCTTT

D gene: TRBD2
V gene: TRBV6-5
clone size: NA
J gene: TRBJ2-1
CDR3 protein: CASTERDHNEQFF
CDR3 DNA: TGTGCCAGCACGGAGCGGGACCACAATGAGCAGTTCTTC

D gene: NA
V gene: TRBV19
clone size: NA
J gene: TRBJ2-2
CDR3 protein: CASSPRLEGSITGELFF
CDR3 DNA: TGTGCCAGTAGTCCCCGGTTGGAGGGGTCCATCACCGGGGAGCTGTTTTTT

D gene: NA
V gene: TRBV9
clone size: NA
J gene: TRBJ2-2
CDR3 protein: CASSGFRAGELFF
CDR3 DNA: TGTGCCAGCAGCGGGTTTAGGGCCGGGGAGCTGTTTTTT

D gene: NA
V gene: TRBV7-7
clone size: NA
J gene: TRBJ2-5
CDR3 protein: CASSPDPGQTQYF
CDR3 DNA: TGTGCTAGCAGCCCCGACCCGGGCCAGACCCAGTACTTC

D gene: TRBD1
V gene: TRBV6-6
clone size: NA
J gene: TRBJ1-5
CDR3 protein: CASSQQGTYQPQHF
CDR3 DNA: TGTGCCAGCAGTCAACAGGGGACCTATCAGCCCCAGCATTTT

D gene: TRBD1
V gene: TRBV19
clone size: NA
J gene: TRBJ2-3
CDR3 protein: CASSIRTGGYATDTQYF
CDR3 DNA: TGTGCCAGTAGTATTAGGACAGGGGGCTATGCCACAGATACGCAGTATTTT

D gene: NA
V gene: TRBV28
clone size: NA
J gene: TRBJ2-7
CDR3 protein: CASSPRHLIQYF
CDR3 DNA: TGTGCCAGCAGCCCCCGACACCTTATTCAGTACTTC

D gene: NA
V gene: TRBV10-3
clone size: NA
J gene: TRBJ1-1
CDR3 protein: CAIGGGNTEAFF
CDR3 DNA: TGTGCCATCGGCGGGGGTAACACTGAAGCTTTCTTT

D gene: TRBD1
V gene: TRBV7-9
clone size: NA
J gene: TRBJ2-7
CDR3 protein: CASSLVAGGEQYF
CDR3 DNA: TGTGCCAGCAGCTTAGTCGCAGGGGGCGAGCAGTACTTC

D gene: NA
V gene: TRBV15
clone size: NA
J gene: TRBJ1-5
CDR3 protein: CATSRDRTGYYQPQHF
CDR3 DNA: TGTGCCACCAGCAGAGACCGAACGGGGTACTATCAGCCCCAGCATTTT

D gene: TRBD1
V gene: TRBV7-2
clone size: NA
J gene: TRBJ2-5
CDR3 protein: CASSLTGGAYQETQYF
CDR3 DNA: TGTGCCAGCAGCTTAACAGGGGGAGCGTACCAAGAGACCCAGTACTTC

D gene: NA
V gene: TRBV30
clone size: medium-sized
J gene: TRBJ1-3
CDR3 protein: CAWSVKSRLIGNTIYF
CDR3 DNA: TGTGCCTGGAGTGTTAAGTCACGACTTATTGGAAACACCATATATTTT

D gene: TRBD1
V gene: TRBV29-1
clone size: NA
J gene: TRBJ2-2
CDR3 protein: CSVGQVWGELFF
CDR3 DNA: TGCAGCGTGGGACAGGTCTGGGGGGAGCTGTTTTTT

D gene: TRBD2
V gene: TRBV7-2
clone size: NA
J gene: TRBJ2-1
CDR3 protein: CASSSGGGDNEQFF
CDR3 DNA: TGTGCCAGCAGCTCCGGCGGGGGAGACAATGAGCAGTTCTTC

D gene: NA
V gene: TRBV9
clone size: NA
J gene: TRBJ2-4
CDR3 protein: CASGARALPDIQYF
CDR3 DNA: TGTGCCAGCGGGGCACGGGCGTTGCCCGACATTCAGTACTTC

D gene: TRBD1
V gene: TRBV28
clone size: NA
J gene: TRBJ2-7
CDR3 protein: CASNPSGQGYSYEQYF
CDR3 DNA: TGTGCCAGCAATCCCTCGGGACAGGGCTACTCCTACGAGCAGTACTTC

D gene: NA
V gene: TRBV19
clone size: once
J gene: TRBJ2-2
CDR3 protein: CASSIPLQLGTGELFF
CDR3 DNA: TGTGCCAGTAGTATCCCCCTACAACTAGGAACCGGGGAGCTGTTTTTT

D gene: NA
V gene: TRBV7-9
clone size: once
J gene: TRBJ1-5
CDR3 protein: CASSLLGQPQHF
CDR3 DNA: TGTGCCAGCAGCTTATTAGGTCAGCCCCAGCATTTT

D gene: NA
V gene: TRBV14
clone size: NA
J gene: TRBJ1-4
CDR3 protein: CASSPLRGRNEKLFF
CDR3 DNA: TGTGCCAGCAGCCCACTCCGGGGCCGTAATGAAAAACTGTTTTTT

D gene: NA
V gene: TRBV19
clone size: NA
J gene: TRBJ2-5
CDR3 protein: CASTKGGGNQETQYF
CDR3 DNA: TGTGCCAGTACCAAGGGAGGAGGGAACCAAGAGACCCAGTACTTC

D gene: TRBD1
V gene: TRBV30
clone size: NA
J gene: TRBJ1-1
CDR3 protein: CAWSPGQTNTEAFF
CDR3 DNA: TGTGCCTGGAGCCCGGGACAGACGAACACTGAAGCTTTCTTT

D gene: NA
V gene: TRBV11-2
clone size: NA
J gene: TRBJ1-2
CDR3 protein: CASSLRSTQEGTF
CDR3 DNA: TGTGCCAGCAGCTTAAGGTCAACCCAAGAGGGCACCTTC

D gene: TRBD2
V gene: TRBV7-3
clone size: NA
J gene: TRBJ2-2
CDR3 protein: CASSLNPPSGGDTGELFF
CDR3 DNA: TGTGCCAGCAGCTTAAATCCCCCTAGCGGGGGGGACACCGGGGAGCTGTTTTTT

D gene: TRBD1
V gene: TRBV7-9
clone size: few
J gene: TRBJ1-3
CDR3 protein: CASSGTGGNTIYF
CDR3 DNA: TGTGCCAGCAGCGGGACAGGGGGAAACACCATATATTTT

D gene: NA
V gene: TRBV7-9
clone size: NA
J gene: TRBJ1-2
CDR3 protein: CATYGGNYGYTF
CDR3 DNA: TGTGCCACCTACGGGGGTAACTATGGCTACACCTTC

D gene: NA
V gene: TRBV11-1
clone size: once
J gene: TRBJ1-1
CDR3 protein: CASSLIPSEAFF
CDR3 DNA: TGTGCCAGCAGTTTAATACCCTCTGAAGCTTTCTTT

D gene: TRBD1
V gene: TRBV7-2
clone size: NA
J gene: TRBJ1-5
CDR3 protein: CASSLVGTALSNQPQHF
CDR3 DNA: TGTGCCAGCAGCTTAGTTGGGACAGCGTTGAGCAATCAGCCCCAGCATTTT

D gene: NA
V gene: TRBV30
clone size: NA
J gene: TRBJ2-6
CDR3 protein: CAWSDLRGAGANVLTF
CDR3 DNA: TGTGCCTGGAGTGATCTCCGGGGAGCTGGGGCCAACGTCCTGACTTTC

D gene: TRBD1
V gene: TRBV19
clone size: NA
J gene: TRBJ2-7
CDR3 protein: CASAAGTGGTYEQYF
CDR3 DNA: TGTGCCAGCGCAGCCGGGACAGGGGGAACCTACGAGCAGTACTTC

D gene: NA
V gene: TRBV29-1
clone size: NA
J gene: TRBJ1-4
CDR3 protein: CSARRDTDEKLFF
CDR3 DNA: TGCAGCGCCCGCCGGGACACCGATGAAAAACTGTTTTTT

D gene: NA
V gene: TRBV18
clone size: NA
J gene: TRBJ1-3
CDR3 protein: CASSPQDSSGNTIYF
CDR3 DNA: TGTGCCAGCTCACCACAGGACAGCTCTGGAAACACCATATATTTT